This T cell receptor (beta chain) is from a study of T cells in women clearing cervical HPV infection. Study context: Case blood drawn at lesion detection; control blood after infection cleared.

Concerning this clone: No antigen is known for it. The read comes to an end 3 residues before the CDR3 does, leaving the germline J gene to fill in the end.

Assay: immunoSEQ multiplex PCR; the TCRdb copy retains only in-frame clones and omits some. Its table records under 45,000 clones. Notes on the study in general: It is unknown whether associations predate infection; no effector/memory or HPV-specific sorting.

The CDR3 has 14 residues. The germline CDR1 and CDR2 sequences are GTSNPN and SVGIG (reference sequence). The chain joins TRBV30 to TRBJ1-2; 9 positions match TRBD1. The TCR originated in a woman between 18 and 70 years old with a cervical HPV16 infection that either progressed to CIN3+ or cleared (not recorded which). The sample comprised blood buffy coat. The part of the CDR3 DNA that was read is TGTGCCTGGGTTGGGCCACAGGGGGCGCGAGGC. This gives the protein CAWVGPQGARG. The entire CDR3 is CAWVGPQGARGYTF.